This T cell receptor (beta chain) appears in the sequencing data of a study of T cell repertoires in cytomegalovirus infection. Study overall: A matching HLA type, together with CMV infection, was signaled by public TCR beta signatures. Study-wide findings and caveats: HLA-C-restricted CMV-specific TCR beta clonotypes prevailed in the ex vivo response. CMV carriers with the relevant HLA were identified by cumulative public TCR beta family frequency.

CDR3 size: 16 residues. After removal of 7 bases from V and 5 bases from J, the junction contained 12 bases not matched to a gene. A few counts support this clonotype. The antigen is undetermined. In TCRdb, the reads were re-called with MiXCR into one record per CDR3 protein. Among 750,000 to 900,000 distinct CDR3 sequences, almost 30% were seen once, and the ten largest hold roughly 14%. The source of this sequence is a human donor in good health (CMV status not recorded). Some clones in this sample may be carry-over from other donors' samples. Here the sequenced sample was cultured CD8+ T cells from PBMCs, taken from culture after CMV antigen stimulation. The V call is TRBV12-3 or TRBV12-4, the J call TRBJ2-5; TRBD2 agrees at 11 bases. The CDR3 coding sequence is TGTGCCAGCACCCCGACTAGCGGGGCTTTCGGGGAGACCCAGTACTTC. This gives the protein CASTPTSGAFGETQYF.